This T cell receptor (beta chain) originates from a study of untreated major depressive disorder. Study-level findings and limits: The small study sample limits how generally findings apply. Compared with controls, depressed patients showed more TRBV05-01 (Vbeta 5.1) usage in CD4+ T cells.

Germline V gene sequence: CDR1 LGHNA, CDR2 YSLEER. With 4 bases clipped from V and 9 bases from J, the junction kept 5 bases outside the gene matches. CDR3 length equals 14 residues. Every participant had European ancestry. Patients scored at least 18 on the Hamilton Depression Scale with DSM-IV major depression. CD4+ T cell purity was typically around 95%. In the case of this clone: Its antigen remains unidentified.

Repertoires were generated with immunoSEQ multiplex PCR, while TCRdb's copy carries only in-frame clones and drops some. The table shows about 25,000 clones, with 91% occurring only once. The chain is built from TRBV4-3 and TRBJ1-6, with 8 nucleotides matching TRBD1. The source material was CD4+ T cells from PBMCs. The TCR sequence derives from a woman aged 25 to 45 with major depressive disorder. The CDR3 DNA follows: TGCGCCAGCAGCCTCGGACAGGGAGTTTCACCCCTCCACTTT. It encodes CASSLGQGVSPLHF.